This T cell receptor (beta chain) stems from a study of cytomegalovirus exposure and HLA in healthy donors (dated by TCRdb to about 2017). As for the study more broadly: The approximately 710 repertoires of the first cohort and the 120 validation repertoires were produced on the same platform, according to a later analysis. The study aimed to test whether cataloging public T cell receptors could reveal signatures of past pathogen exposure. Besides the first cohort of roughly 700 subjects, a separate validation cohort made up of roughly 130 different subjects was used. The study combined high-throughput TCR immunosequencing, statistical association of individual TCRs with disease status, and machine learning to predict cytomegalovirus infection status. Summary of the overall study and its limitations: In both the original and validation cohorts, the classifier was reported to diagnose cytomegalovirus status with high specificity and sensitivity. A few of the identified cytomegalovirus-associated TCR beta chains were confirmed in vitro to be specific for cytomegalovirus antigens. The study gave a list of roughly 150 TCR beta chains associated with cytomegalovirus. Most TCR sequences were seen in very few donors, while some public TCRs were found in many individuals. The validation cohort had no HLA typing available for a later analysis, so co-occurrence within that cohort was assessed over all 120 or so repertoires. A later analysis found that TCRs clustered in the first cohort also tended to co-occur in the 100 to 150 validation repertoires, with about 94% of cluster scores above 0. According to the authors, the approach could potentially be generalized to other disease states and immunological phenotypes.

With respect to this clone: What antigen it recognizes has not been identified. No much larger clone exists at a distance of one base, and base qualities are not known.

The method behind the library was the immunoSEQ multiplex PCR assay. The published analysis was carried out like this. A statistical classification framework was built for diagnosing cytomegalovirus status from the catalog of TCR beta chain sequences. Imported from immuneACCESS, the table was reduced by TCRdb to in-frame sequences with V and J called. These copies leave out some clones; in studies compared against another copy, an unresolved V gene accounts for under half, and the cause of the remainder is not known. Clonal size and the V and J genes are those of that table, whereas D and trimming came from the DNA. In all, the sample holds about 70,000 clones, and roughly 94% of those were seen once. The ten largest clones take up about 1.6% of the sample. Donors formed part of the validation cohort, which comprised about 130 subjects and was distinct from the first cohort of roughly 600 subjects.

CDR1 and CDR2 were assigned from the germline V gene as SGDLS and YYNGEE. V is reduced by 0 bases and J by 1 base, leaving a spacing of 4 bases between them. Spanning cysteine to phenylalanine, the CDR3 consists of 14 amino acids. The only DNA kept is the CDR3, 42 bases in frame from the first base. The source of this sequence is a man aged 18 to 29 in good health and CMV-seropositive. This sequence uses TRBV9 and TRBJ2-2; no D gene can be assigned with confidence. The sample was PBMCs. The CDR3 protein: CASSVARNTGELFF. The DNA reads as follows: TGTGCCAGCAGCGTAGCGAGGAACACCGGGGAGCTGTTTTTT.